The rows below give T cell receptor beta chains drawn from one sample of a study of CD8 T cell repertoires and HIV-1 epitope variants. Libraries were prepared by immunoSEQ multiplex PCR; TCRdb keeps only in-frame clonotypes and omits some of them. The table shows 80,000 to 95,000 clones, with more than 65% occurring only once. Sequenced sample: uncultured baseline CD8+ T cells from peripheral blood mononuclear cells (PBMCs). The receptors originated from a male donor with HIV. Each CDR3 is given with its conserved first and last residue. The D gene is left open where the match is weak. Clone size, where shown, is once, few, many, or a class for clones that have expanded.

cdr3_aa: CASSSGTGNQPQHF; cdr3_nt: TGTGCCAGCAGTTCTGGGACAGGGAATCAGCCCCAGCATTTT; j_call: TRBJ1-5; clone_size: NA; d_call: TRBD1; v_call: TRBV6-5
cdr3_aa: CASSWEGSGYTF; cdr3_nt: TGTGCCAGCAGTTGGGAGGGGTCTGGCTACACCTTC; j_call: TRBJ1-2; clone_size: NA; d_call: NA; v_call: TRBV6-6
cdr3_aa: CASSGSAGVRTQYF; cdr3_nt: TGTGCCAGCAGTGGATCAGCGGGAGTTCGTACGCAGTATTTT; j_call: TRBJ2-3; clone_size: few; d_call: TRBD2; v_call: TRBV28
cdr3_aa: CASSAYRANQPQHF; cdr3_nt: TGTGCCAGCAGTGCCTACAGGGCCAATCAGCCCCAGCATTTT; j_call: TRBJ1-5; clone_size: NA; d_call: NA; v_call: TRBV28
cdr3_aa: CASSPRGPDTQYF; cdr3_nt: TGTGCCAGCAGCCCCAGAGGTCCAGATACGCAGTATTTT; j_call: TRBJ2-3; clone_size: NA; d_call: NA; v_call: TRBV7-9
cdr3_aa: CASSPGVGSPLHF; cdr3_nt: TGTGCCAGTAGCCCAGGGGTTGGTTCACCCCTCCACTTT; j_call: TRBJ1-6; clone_size: NA; d_call: NA; v_call: TRBV19
cdr3_aa: CASSPQENYGYTF; cdr3_nt: TGTGCCAGCAGTCCTCAGGAAAACTATGGCTACACCTTC; j_call: TRBJ1-2; clone_size: NA; d_call: NA; v_call: TRBV7-9
cdr3_aa: CASSLGTGDQPQHF; cdr3_nt: TGTGCCAGCAGCTTGGGGACAGGGGATCAGCCCCAGCATTTT; j_call: TRBJ1-5; clone_size: NA; d_call: TRBD1; v_call: TRBV7-8
cdr3_aa: CASSTGTDNSPLHF; cdr3_nt: TGTGCCAGCAGTACCGGGACTGATAATTCACCCCTCCACTTT; j_call: TRBJ1-6; clone_size: once; d_call: NA; v_call: TRBV6-6
cdr3_aa: CASRSLAGTRGSYEQYF; cdr3_nt: TGTGCCAGCAGATCGCTTGCCGGGACACGGGGCTCCTACGAGCAGTACTTC; j_call: TRBJ2-7; clone_size: NA; d_call: NA; v_call: TRBV11-2
cdr3_aa: CATLSGPSTDTQYF; cdr3_nt: TGTGCCACCCTCAGCGGGCCAAGCACAGATACGCAGTATTTT; j_call: TRBJ2-3; clone_size: NA; d_call: NA; v_call: TRBV2
cdr3_aa: CASSLNAGGGDTQYF; cdr3_nt: TGTGCTAGCAGCTTAAATGCGGGAGGTGGAGATACGCAGTATTTT; j_call: TRBJ2-3; clone_size: once; d_call: TRBD2; v_call: TRBV7-7
cdr3_aa: CASSYSGYTDTQYF; cdr3_nt: TGTGCCAGCAGTTACAGCGGTTACACAGATACGCAGTATTTT; j_call: TRBJ2-3; clone_size: NA; d_call: NA; v_call: TRBV27
cdr3_aa: CSVVKRGGASYEQYF; cdr3_nt: TGCAGCGTTGTCAAGCGGGGGGGCGCCTCCTACGAGCAGTACTTC; j_call: TRBJ2-7; clone_size: once; d_call: TRBD2; v_call: TRBV29-1
cdr3_aa: CASTYRDSNQPQHF; cdr3_nt: TGTGCCAGTACCTACAGGGATAGCAATCAGCCCCAGCATTTT; j_call: TRBJ1-5; clone_size: once; d_call: NA; v_call: TRBV27
cdr3_aa: CASSLGDQRSYEQYF; cdr3_nt: TGTGCCAGCAGCTTAGGGGACCAGAGATCCTACGAGCAGTACTTC; j_call: TRBJ2-7; clone_size: NA; d_call: NA; v_call: TRBV13
cdr3_aa: CAITPGPVSEAFF; cdr3_nt: TGTGCCATCACCCCGGGACCTGTCTCTGAAGCTTTCTTT; j_call: TRBJ1-1; clone_size: NA; d_call: NA; v_call: TRBV10-3
cdr3_aa: CAWTGGFNTEAFF; cdr3_nt: TGTGCCTGGACAGGGGGCTTCAACACTGAAGCTTTCTTT; j_call: TRBJ1-1; clone_size: few; d_call: TRBD1; v_call: TRBV30
cdr3_aa: CASSPAWDREKAFF; cdr3_nt: TGTGCCAGCAGTCCCGCCTGGGACAGGGAGAAAGCTTTCTTT; j_call: TRBJ1-1; clone_size: NA; d_call: TRBD1; v_call: TRBV27
cdr3_aa: CASSQVQVTDTQYF; cdr3_nt: TGCGCCAGCAGCCAAGTGCAGGTCACAGATACGCAGTATTTT; j_call: TRBJ2-3; clone_size: NA; d_call: NA; v_call: TRBV4-1
cdr3_aa: CASSATAGQAYEQYF; cdr3_nt: TGTGCCAGCAGCGCGACCGCGGGTCAGGCCTACGAGCAGTACTTC; j_call: TRBJ2-7; clone_size: few; d_call: NA; v_call: TRBV9
cdr3_aa: CASSFPTPGGRGPMHEQYF; cdr3_nt: TGTGCCAGCAGTTTCCCCACCCCAGGCGGAAGGGGTCCCATGCACGAGCAGTACTTC; j_call: TRBJ2-7; clone_size: NA; d_call: NA; v_call: TRBV28
cdr3_aa: CASSYSQVQETQYF; cdr3_nt: TGTGCCAGCAGTTACTCACAGGTCCAAGAGACCCAGTACTTC; j_call: TRBJ2-5; clone_size: NA; d_call: NA; v_call: TRBV6-6
cdr3_aa: CASSSHRGRELFF; cdr3_nt: TGTGCCAGCAGCTCACACAGGGGGCGGGAGCTGTTTTTT; j_call: TRBJ2-2; clone_size: NA; d_call: TRBD1; v_call: TRBV7-9
cdr3_aa: CASSMVRNTEAFF; cdr3_nt: TGTGCCAGCAGTATGGTCAGAAACACTGAAGCTTTCTTT; j_call: TRBJ1-1; clone_size: NA; d_call: NA; v_call: TRBV21-1
cdr3_aa: CASSYISGYTEAFF; cdr3_nt: TGTGCCAGTAGTTATATCTCGGGCTACACTGAAGCTTTCTTT; j_call: TRBJ1-1; clone_size: NA; d_call: NA; v_call: TRBV19
cdr3_aa: CASSSSWTGREKLFF; cdr3_nt: TGTGCCAGCAGCTCCTCTTGGACAGGGAGGGAAAAACTGTTTTTT; j_call: TRBJ1-4; clone_size: NA; d_call: TRBD1; v_call: TRBV5-6
cdr3_aa: CASSFPGLHNEQFF; cdr3_nt: TGCGCCAGCAGCTTTCCGGGATTACACAATGAGCAGTTCTTC; j_call: TRBJ2-1; clone_size: few; d_call: NA; v_call: TRBV5-1
cdr3_aa: CASSRDREYF; cdr3_nt: TGTGCCAGCAGCCGGGACAGGGAGTACTTC; j_call: TRBJ2-5; clone_size: NA; d_call: TRBD1; v_call: TRBV9
cdr3_aa: CASSQESQLYNEQFF; cdr3_nt: TGCGCCAGCAGCCAAGAGTCACAGCTATACAATGAGCAGTTCTTC; j_call: TRBJ2-1; clone_size: NA; d_call: NA; v_call: TRBV4-3
cdr3_aa: CASSAVGRGGETQYF; cdr3_nt: TGTGCCAGCAGTGCTGTGGGACGGGGGGGAGAGACCCAGTACTTC; j_call: TRBJ2-5; clone_size: NA; d_call: TRBD2; v_call: TRBV6-1
cdr3_aa: CASMSQDMPYEQYF; cdr3_nt: TGTGCCAGTATGAGTCAAGACATGCCCTACGAGCAGTACTTC; j_call: TRBJ2-7; clone_size: NA; d_call: NA; v_call: TRBV19
cdr3_aa: CASSQFAGMRYNEQFF; cdr3_nt: TGTGCCAGCAGCCAATTCGCGGGGATGAGGTACAATGAGCAGTTCTTC; j_call: TRBJ2-1; clone_size: NA; d_call: NA; v_call: TRBV7-6
cdr3_aa: CASSYRQGFNSPLHF; cdr3_nt: TGTGCCAGCAGCTACCGACAGGGCTTTAATTCACCCCTCCACTTT; j_call: TRBJ1-6; clone_size: NA; d_call: TRBD1; v_call: TRBV5-8
cdr3_aa: CASSPGGTHNTEAFF; cdr3_nt: TGTGCCAGCAGCCCAGGGGGGACACATAACACTGAAGCTTTCTTT; j_call: TRBJ1-1; clone_size: few; d_call: TRBD1; v_call: TRBV7-9
cdr3_aa: CASSLAFEETQYF; cdr3_nt: TGTGCCAGCAGCTTGGCATTCGAAGAGACCCAGTACTTC; j_call: TRBJ2-5; clone_size: NA; d_call: NA; v_call: TRBV7-7
cdr3_aa: CASSVEAAGPSNNEQFF; cdr3_nt: TGTGCCAGCAGCGTAGAGGCGGCAGGCCCCTCCAACAATGAGCAGTTCTTC; j_call: TRBJ2-1; clone_size: NA; d_call: NA; v_call: TRBV9
cdr3_aa: CASRLQGRNTEAFF; cdr3_nt: TGTGCCAGCAGGCTACAGGGCCGGAACACTGAAGCTTTCTTT; j_call: TRBJ1-1; clone_size: NA; d_call: NA; v_call: TRBV6-5
cdr3_aa: CASSVFGRGSGNTIYF; cdr3_nt: TGTGCCAGCAGCGTATTTGGTCGGGGCTCTGGAAACACCATATATTTT; j_call: TRBJ1-3; clone_size: NA; d_call: NA; v_call: TRBV9
cdr3_aa: CASSPTGWEAFF; cdr3_nt: TGTGCCAGCAGCCCTACAGGGTGGGAAGCTTTCTTT; j_call: TRBJ1-1; clone_size: NA; d_call: NA; v_call: TRBV7-2
cdr3_aa: CASSFHGQGLDNEQFF; cdr3_nt: TGTGCCAGCAGTTTCCACGGACAGGGCCTAGATAATGAGCAGTTCTTC; j_call: TRBJ2-1; clone_size: NA; d_call: TRBD1; v_call: TRBV6-5
cdr3_aa: CATSRGVGQGADTQYF; cdr3_nt: TGTGCCACCAGCAGAGGGGTAGGACAGGGGGCAGATACGCAGTATTTT; j_call: TRBJ2-3; clone_size: NA; d_call: TRBD1; v_call: TRBV15
cdr3_aa: CASRLVPGNSYNSPLHF; cdr3_nt: TGTGCAAGTCGCTTAGTTCCAGGGAACTCCTATAATTCACCCCTCCACTTT; j_call: TRBJ1-6; clone_size: few; d_call: NA; v_call: TRBV12-2
cdr3_aa: CAISAQPDRGGHGYTF; cdr3_nt: TGTGCCATCAGTGCGCAACCGGACAGGGGAGGCCACGGCTACACCTTC; j_call: TRBJ1-2; clone_size: NA; d_call: TRBD1; v_call: TRBV10-3
cdr3_aa: CASCIGDGLYEQYF; cdr3_nt: TGTGCCAGCTGCATTGGGGACGGTTTATACGAGCAGTACTTC; j_call: TRBJ2-7; clone_size: NA; d_call: NA; v_call: TRBV7-3
cdr3_aa: CASRRTQGPYEQYF; cdr3_nt: TGTGCCAGCAGACGAACCCAGGGGCCCTACGAGCAGTACTTC; j_call: TRBJ2-7; clone_size: NA; d_call: NA; v_call: TRBV5-6
cdr3_aa: CASSISDANTGELFF; cdr3_nt: TGTGCCAGTAGTATCAGCGACGCGAACACCGGGGAGCTGTTTTTT; j_call: TRBJ2-2; clone_size: NA; d_call: NA; v_call: TRBV19